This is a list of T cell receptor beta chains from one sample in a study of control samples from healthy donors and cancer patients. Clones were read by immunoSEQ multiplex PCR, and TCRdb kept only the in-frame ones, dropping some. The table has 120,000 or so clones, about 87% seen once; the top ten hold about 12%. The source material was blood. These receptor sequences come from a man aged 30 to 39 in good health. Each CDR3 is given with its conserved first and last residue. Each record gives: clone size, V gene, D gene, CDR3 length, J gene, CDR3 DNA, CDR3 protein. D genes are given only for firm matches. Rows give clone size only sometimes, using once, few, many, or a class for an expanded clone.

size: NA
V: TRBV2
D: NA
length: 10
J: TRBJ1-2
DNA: TGTGCCAGTAGAGTAGGCGGCTACACCTTC
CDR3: CASRVGGYTF

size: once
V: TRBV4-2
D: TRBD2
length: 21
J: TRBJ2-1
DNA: TGTGCCAGCAGCCAAGGGGCTAGCGGGGGGGCAAAAAGGCGGCGCTACAATGAGCAGTTCTTC
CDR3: CASSQGASGGAKRRRYNEQFF

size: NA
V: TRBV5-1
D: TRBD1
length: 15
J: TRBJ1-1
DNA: TGCGCCAGCAGCTTATTACAGGGGATGAACACTGAAGCTTTCTTT
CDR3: CASSLLQGMNTEAFF

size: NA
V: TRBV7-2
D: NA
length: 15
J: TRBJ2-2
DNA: TGTGCCAGCAGCCGGGGACGGGCGAACACCGGGGAGCTGTTTTTT
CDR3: CASSRGRANTGELFF

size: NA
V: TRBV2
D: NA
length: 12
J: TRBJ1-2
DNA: TGTGCCAGCAGGGGACGGGACTATGGCTACACCTTC
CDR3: CASRGRDYGYTF

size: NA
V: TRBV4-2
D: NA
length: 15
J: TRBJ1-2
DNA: TGTGCCAGCAGCCAAGATGAGGGCAGGGTGGATGGCTACACCTTC
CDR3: CASSQDEGRVDGYTF

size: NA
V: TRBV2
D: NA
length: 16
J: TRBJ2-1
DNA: TGTGCCAGCAGTGAACGAGGGGGGGGCTCCTACAATGAGCAGTTCTTC
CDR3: CASSERGGGSYNEQFF

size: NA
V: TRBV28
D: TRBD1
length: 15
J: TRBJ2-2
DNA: TGTGCCAGCAGTTGGACAGGGGGAAACACCGGGGAGCTGTTTTTT
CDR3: CASSWTGGNTGELFF

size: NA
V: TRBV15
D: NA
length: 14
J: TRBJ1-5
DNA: TGTGCCACCAGCAGAGTGGGATACAATCAGCCCCAGCATTTT
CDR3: CATSRVGYNQPQHF

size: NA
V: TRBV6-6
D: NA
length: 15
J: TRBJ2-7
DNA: TGTGCCAGCAGTCCCGCAAGGGGACGCTCCTACGAGCAGTACTTC
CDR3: CASSPARGRSYEQYF

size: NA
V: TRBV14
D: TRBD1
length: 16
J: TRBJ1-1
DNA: TGTGCCAGCAGCCAATGGGACAGTCCCTGGGGGACTGAAGCTTTCTTT
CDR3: CASSQWDSPWGTEAFF

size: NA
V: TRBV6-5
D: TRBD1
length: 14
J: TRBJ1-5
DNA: TGTGCCAGCACCCCGCAGGGGGGGCGTCAGCCCCAGCATTTT
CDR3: CASTPQGGRQPQHF

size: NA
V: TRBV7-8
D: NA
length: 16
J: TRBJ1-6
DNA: TGTGCCAGCAGCTTAGAGCGGGGGGCGTCTCATTCACCCCTCCACTTT
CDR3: CASSLERGASHSPLHF

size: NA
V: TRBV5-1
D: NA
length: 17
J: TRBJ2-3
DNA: TGCGCCAGCAGCTTGGTCGGACAGTCCTTTAGCACAGATACGCAGTATTTT
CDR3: CASSLVGQSFSTDTQYF

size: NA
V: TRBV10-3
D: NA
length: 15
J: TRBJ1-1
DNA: TGTGCCATCAGCATCAGAGGACCCGGGGACACTGAAGCTTTCTTT
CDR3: CAISIRGPGDTEAFF

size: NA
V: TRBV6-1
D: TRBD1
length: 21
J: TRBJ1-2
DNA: TGTGCCAGCAGTGAAGCTCTCACCTCACGGGACAGGGGAAGGAGGTACTATGGCTACACCTTC
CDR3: CASSEALTSRDRGRRYYGYTF

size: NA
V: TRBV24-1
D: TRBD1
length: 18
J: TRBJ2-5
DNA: TGTGCCACCAGTGATGGGTCCGGGACAGGGCTCCTCAGGGAGACCCAGTACTTC
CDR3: CATSDGSGTGLLRETQYF

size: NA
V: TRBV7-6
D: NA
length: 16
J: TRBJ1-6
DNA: TGTGCCAGCAGCTTAGAGGCAGGGCCGCTTAATTCACCCCTCCACTTT
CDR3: CASSLEAGPLNSPLHF

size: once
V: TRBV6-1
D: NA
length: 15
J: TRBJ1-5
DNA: TGTGCCAGCAGTGAGTGGACAGCTAGCAATCAGCCCCAGCATTTT
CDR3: CASSEWTASNQPQHF

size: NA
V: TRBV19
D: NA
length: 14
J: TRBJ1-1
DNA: TGTGCCAGTAGCCAAGGACTGACAAACACTGAAGCTTTCTTT
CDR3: CASSQGLTNTEAFF

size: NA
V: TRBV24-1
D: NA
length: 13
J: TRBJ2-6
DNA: TGTGCTACAGGGAGCTCTGGGGCCAACGTCCTGACTTTC
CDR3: CATGSSGANVLTF

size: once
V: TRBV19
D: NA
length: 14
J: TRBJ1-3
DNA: TGTGCCAGTAGCCGCGGGCAAACTGGAAACACCATATATTTT
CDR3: CASSRGQTGNTIYF

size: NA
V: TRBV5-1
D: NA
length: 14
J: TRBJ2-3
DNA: TGCGCCAGCAGCAGAGACACCCCAGGGGATACGCAGTATTTT
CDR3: CASSRDTPGDTQYF

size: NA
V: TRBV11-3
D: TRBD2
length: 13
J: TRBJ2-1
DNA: TGTGCCAGCAGCTTAGAAGCGGGGGATGAGCAGTTCTTC
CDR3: CASSLEAGDEQFF

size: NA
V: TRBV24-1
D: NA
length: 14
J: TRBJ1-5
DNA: TGTGCCACCAGTGACAATGGGGCCGGATTTCCCCAGCATTTT
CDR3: CATSDNGAGFPQHF

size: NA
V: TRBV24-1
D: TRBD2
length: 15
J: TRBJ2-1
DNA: TGTGCCACCAGTGATAGAGGTAGCGGGGGGGGTGAGCAGTTCTTC
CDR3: CATSDRGSGGGEQFF

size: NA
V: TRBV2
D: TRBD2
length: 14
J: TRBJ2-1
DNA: TGTGCCAGCATCCAAGCGGGACTTTACAATGAGCAGTTCTTC
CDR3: CASIQAGLYNEQFF

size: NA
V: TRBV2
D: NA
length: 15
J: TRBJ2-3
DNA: TGTGCCAGCAGTGAAGACACATCTAGCACAGATACGCAGTATTTT
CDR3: CASSEDTSSTDTQYF

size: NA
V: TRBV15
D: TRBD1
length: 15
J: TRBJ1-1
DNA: TGTGCCACCGACAAATTACAGGGGGCGCTTTCTGAAGCTTTCTTT
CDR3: CATDKLQGALSEAFF

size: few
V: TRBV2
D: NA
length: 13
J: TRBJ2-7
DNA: TGTGCCAGCAGTGCTCAACAAGGCTACGAGCAGTACTTC
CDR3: CASSAQQGYEQYF

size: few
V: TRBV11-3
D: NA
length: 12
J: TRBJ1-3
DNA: TGTGCCAGCAGCTTAGATGGAAACACCATATATTTT
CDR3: CASSLDGNTIYF

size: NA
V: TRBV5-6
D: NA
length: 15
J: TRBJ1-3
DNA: TGTGCCAGCAGTTCGGGCGACAGGCCTGGAAACACCATATATTTT
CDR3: CASSSGDRPGNTIYF

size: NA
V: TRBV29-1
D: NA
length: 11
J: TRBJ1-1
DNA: TGCAGCGCCCGTAGGGGCACTGAAGCTTTCTTT
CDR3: CSARRGTEAFF

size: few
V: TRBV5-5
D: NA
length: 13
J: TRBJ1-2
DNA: TGTGCCAGCAGCTTAAGAGAATTCTATGGCTACACCTTC
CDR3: CASSLREFYGYTF

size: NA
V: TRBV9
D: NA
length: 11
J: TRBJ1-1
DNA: TGTGCCAGCAGCGTAGTCACTGAAGCTTTCTTT
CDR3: CASSVVTEAFF

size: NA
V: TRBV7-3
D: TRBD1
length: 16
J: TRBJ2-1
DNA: TGTGCCAGCAGTAACACGGGGACAGGGGCGTACAATGAGCAGTTCTTC
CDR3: CASSNTGTGAYNEQFF

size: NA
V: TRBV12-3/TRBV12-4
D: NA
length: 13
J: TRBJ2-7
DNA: TGTGCCAGCAGAGATACGGGGTCCTACGAGCAGTACTTC
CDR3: CASRDTGSYEQYF

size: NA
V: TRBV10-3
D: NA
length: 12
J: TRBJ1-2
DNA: TGTGCCATCAAGGTAGATAACTATGGCTACACCTTC
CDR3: CAIKVDNYGYTF

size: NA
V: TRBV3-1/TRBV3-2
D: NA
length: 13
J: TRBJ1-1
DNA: TGTGCCAGCAGCCAAGTTCTGAACACTGAAGCTTTCTTT
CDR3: CASSQVLNTEAFF

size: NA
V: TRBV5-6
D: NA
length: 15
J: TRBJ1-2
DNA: TGTGCCAGCAGCTTGACGGGGCGGTACCCCTATGGCTACACCTTC
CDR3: CASSLTGRYPYGYTF

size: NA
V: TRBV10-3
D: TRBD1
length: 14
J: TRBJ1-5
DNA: TGTGCCATCAGCCAGCAGACAGGGAGTCAGCCCCAGCATTTT
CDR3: CAISQQTGSQPQHF

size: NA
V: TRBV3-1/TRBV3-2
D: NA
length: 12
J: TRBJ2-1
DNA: TGTGCCAGCAGTCGAACGGACAATGAGCAGTTCTTC
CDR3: CASSRTDNEQFF

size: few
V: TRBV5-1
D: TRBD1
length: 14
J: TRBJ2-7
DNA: TGCGCCAGCAGCTTGGAACAGGGGGCGTATGAGCAGTACTTC
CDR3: CASSLEQGAYEQYF

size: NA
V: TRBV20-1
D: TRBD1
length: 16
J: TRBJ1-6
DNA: TGCAGTGCTAGTTTTGGAGGACAGGCTGGGAATTCACCCCTCCACTTT
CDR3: CSASFGGQAGNSPLHF

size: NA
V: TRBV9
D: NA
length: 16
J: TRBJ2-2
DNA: TGTGCCAGCAGCCCTCACTCACTGACATTACCCGGGGAGCTGTTTTTT
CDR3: CASSPHSLTLPGELFF

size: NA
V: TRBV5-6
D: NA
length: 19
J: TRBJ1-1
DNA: TGTGCCATCAGGGTGCCCGGGGGCCGACCTCGGGGGGTCAACACTGAAGCTTTCTTT
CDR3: CAIRVPGGRPRGVNTEAFF

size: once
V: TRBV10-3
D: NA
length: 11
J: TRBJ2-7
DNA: TGTGCCACCTTAGAAGACTACGAGCAGTACTTC
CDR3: CATLEDYEQYF

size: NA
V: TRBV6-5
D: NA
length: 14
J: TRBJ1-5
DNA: TGTGCCAGCAGTTCGGACGGCTCCAATCAGCCCCAGCATTTT
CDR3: CASSSDGSNQPQHF

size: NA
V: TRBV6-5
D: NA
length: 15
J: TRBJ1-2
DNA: TGTGCCAGCAGACTGGCGCGGACAGCCCACTATGGCTACACCTTC
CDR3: CASRLARTAHYGYTF